The 29 T cell receptor beta chains given below trace back to one sample, sequenced in a study of T cells of healthy individuals. MiXCR, applied by TCRdb to the 5' RACE reads, yields one record per CDR3 protein. The table lists approximately 100,000 distinct CDR3 sequences, about 16% of them singletons, with approximately 6% in the top ten. The receptors derive from a human donor in good health.

This chain joins TRBV7-8 and TRBJ2-7, with D maybe TRBD2 (6 bases). Trimming pared 2 bases from V and 6 bases from J, leaving 14 bases between. Germline CDR1 is SGHVS and CDR2 is FQNEAQ. The CDR3 contains 14 residues. Written as DNA, the CDR3 is TGTGCCAGCAGCTTATTGGGGGTGGGGGGCGAGCAGTACTTC. Its protein is CASSLLGVGGEQYF. The variable domain in full, with the rest retrieved from reference TRBV7-8 and TRBJ2-7, is GAGVSQSPRYKVAKRGQDVALRCDPISGHVSLFWYQQALGQGPEFLTYFQNEAQLDKSGLPSDRFFAERPEGSVSTLKIQRTQQEDSAVYLCASSLLGVGGEQYFGPGTRLTVT.

The chain employs TRBV12-3 or TRBV12-4 and TRBJ2-5; TRBD1 matches at 7 bases. V shed 6 bases and J 4 bases; nucleotides not matched to a gene: 5. The CDR3 totals 13 residues. The CDR3 reads CASRLTGPETQYF. The CDR3, as DNA: TGTGCCAGCAGACTGACAGGGCCAGAGACCCAGTACTTC.

This rearrangement joins TRBV2 to TRBJ2-4, with D unresolved. Germline V gene data show CDR1 as SNHLY and CDR2 as FYNNEI. There are 15 residues in the CDR3. V lost 2 bases, J lost 0 bases, and 8 bases lay in between. The CDR3 protein is CASSEQEIAKNIQYF. In DNA form, the CDR3 reads TGTGCCAGCAGTGAACAGGAAATAGCCAAAAACATTCAGTACTTC.

V usage is TRBV20-1 and J usage is TRBJ1-4; no reliable D call. Germline values: CDR1 DFQATT, CDR2 SNEGSKA (reference sequence). Between the trimmed V and J ends, which lost 3 bases and 4 bases, there was a span of 9 bases. CDR3 length: 13 amino acids. This CDR3 reads CSASLYHNEKLFF. The CDR3 DNA sequence: TGCAGTGCTAGCCTATACCATAATGAAAAACTGTTTTTT.

This clonotype occurred a few times. The chain joins TRBV20-1 to TRBJ2-1; TRBD2 might be the D (5 bases). This CDR3 spans 14 amino acids. Germline V gene sequence: CDR1 DFQATT, CDR2 SNEGSKA (reference sequence). Trimming removed 5 bases from V and 4 bases from J, with 15 bases in between. The CDR3 loop is CSAYLAVGYNEQFF. The CDR3, as DNA: TGCAGTGCTTATCTAGCTGTGGGGTACAATGAGCAGTTCTTC.

This clonotype was counted at least ten times. The rearrangement links TRBV29-1 to TRBJ1-3; D not resolved. CDR3 size: 15 residues. The germline CDR1 and CDR2 sequences are SQVTM and ANQGSEA. Trimming took 8 bases from V and 0 from J, leaving 17 bases between them. Written as DNA, the CDR3 is TGCAGCTTCTCGTCGGGCGGGAGCTCTGGAAACACCATATATTTT. Protein product: CSFSSGGSSGNTIYF.

V and J are TRBV20-1 and TRBJ2-1, with 9 bases fitting TRBD2. Germline V lookup: CDR1 DFQATT, CDR2 SNEGSKA (reference sequence). The CDR3 is 15 residues long. DNA for the CDR3: TGCAGCTTTTTGAGGGCGGGAGGGCCCCACAATGAGCAGTTCTTC. Translation gives CSFLRAGGPHNEQFF.

V is TRBV6-2 or TRBV6-3 and J is TRBJ2-2; 12 nucleotides match TRBD1. Germline V CDR1 and CDR2: MNHEY, SVGEGT. This CDR3 has 17 amino acids. Trimming cost V 5 bases and J 4 bases; bases outside gene matches: 8. This CDR3 is CASSAGQGAMGTGELFF. CDR3 nucleotides: TGTGCCAGCAGTGCGGGACAGGGGGCAATGGGCACCGGGGAGCTGTTTTTT.

The genes are TRBV6-2 or TRBV6-3 and TRBJ2-7; TRBD2 matches at 15 bases. J was trimmed by 3 bases and V by 4 bases; bases with no gene match: 4. This CDR3 region has 16 residues. The germline gives CDR1 MNHEY, CDR2 SVGEGT. Here the CDR3 DNA reads TGTGCCAGCAGTTCCGGGACTAGCGGGAGGAACTACGAGCAGTACTTC. It is translated as CASSSGTSGRNYEQYF.

This clonotype occurred a few times. The J gene is TRBJ2-2, the V gene TRBV9; D remains unclear. The germline CDR1 and CDR2 sequences are SGDLS and YYNGEE. The V end lost 4 bases, the J end lost 5 bases, and 9 bases lay between the germline ends. CDR3 length equals 13 residues. CDR3 nucleotides: TGTGCCAGCAGCCTTCAGACTACCGGGGAGCTGTTTTTT. It encodes CASSLQTTGELFF. Full variable domain (outside the CDR3, taken from reference TRBV9 and TRBJ2-2): DSGVTQTPKHLITATGQRVTLRCSPRSGDLSVYWYQQSLDQGLQFLIQYYNGEERAKGNILERFSAQQFPDLHSELNLSSLELGDSALYFCASSLQTTGELFFGEGSRLTVL.

As regards this clonotype: A clone one base away is much larger, so this may be a read error. The CDR3 coding sequence is TGCGGCGTTGAGATCGCTTCTCCTAGCGGGGAAGATACGCAGTATTTT. Its translation is CGVEIASPSGEDTQYF. The J gene is TRBJ2-3, the V gene TRBV29-1, with TRBD2 matching 9 bases. CDR3 length: 16 amino acids. In germline, CDR1 is SQVTM, CDR2 ANQGSEA.

This clonotype was seen a few times. This sequence joins TRBV7-3 and TRBJ2-1; D could derive from TRBD1 or TRBD2 (6 bases each). Germline CDR1 SGHTA, CDR2 FQGTGA. The CDR3 spans 16 residues. V lost 5 bases and J 3 bases, leaving 17 bases between the germline ends. The CDR3 loop reads CASSPTPGEVYNEQFF. CDR3 nucleotide sequence: TGTGCCAGCAGCCCTACCCCAGGGGAGGTCTACAATGAGCAGTTCTTC.

This clonotype was observed at least ten times. V usage is TRBV7-9 and J usage is TRBJ1-1; D is perhaps TRBD1 (6 bases). The CDR3 totals 12 residues. Trimming shortened V by 1 base and J by 8 bases, and 8 bases separated the two germline ends. Germline CDR1 and CDR2: SEHNR and FQNEAQ (reference sequence). The CDR3 bases are TGTGCCAGCAGCTTAGGAGGACAGGAAGCTTTCTTT. Translated, it gives CASSLGGQEAFF.

J is TRBJ2-5 and V is TRBV27; D is perhaps TRBD1 (5 bases). Trimming shortened V by 5 bases and J by 3 bases, and 10 bases separated the two germline ends. Germline V gene sequence: CDR1 MNHEY, CDR2 SMNVEV (reference sequence). CDR3 size: 13 residues. CDR3 residues: CASSLKTEETQYF. CDR3 DNA sequence: TGTGCCAGCAGTCTCAAGACAGAAGAGACCCAGTACTTC.

The chain has TRBV7-6 and TRBJ2-7; 8 bases map to TRBD1. With 5 bases clipped from V and 2 bases from J, the junction kept 8 bases outside the gene matches. The length of the CDR3 is 15 residues. Per the germline V gene, CDR1 is SGHVS and CDR2 is FNYEAQ. The CDR3 DNA sequence: TGTGCCAGCAGCCACGGGGACAGGAGCACCTACGAGCAGTACTTC. Its translation is CASSHGDRSTYEQYF.

The rearrangement uses TRBV28 and TRBJ2-5, with TRBD2 identical over 7 bases. The CDR3 length is 15 residues. Per the germline V gene, CDR1 is MDHEN and CDR2 is SYDVKM. V gave up 7 bases and J gave up 2 bases; unmatched junction bases: 10. The CDR3 DNA follows: TGTGCCAGCACCCCCTCTCAGCGGGGACAAGAGACCCAGTACTTC. The encoded protein is CASTPSQRGQETQYF. The complete variable domain, with remaining parts taken from reference TRBV28 and TRBJ2-5, reads DVKVTQSSRYLVKRTGEKVFLECVQDMDHENMFWYRQDPGLGLRLIYFSYDVKMKEKGDIPEGYSVSREKKERFSLILESASTNQTSMYLCASTPSQRGQETQYFGPGTRLLVL.

The J gene is TRBJ2-1, the V gene TRBV4-2; perhaps TRBD1 as D (6 bases). Looked up from germline, CDR1 is LGHNA and CDR2 is YNFKEQ. The V end lost 3 bases, the J end lost 7 bases, and 10 bases lay between the germline ends. The CDR3 is 13 amino acids. For the CDR3, the DNA is TGTGCCAGCAGCCACCCACAGGGAAATGAGCAGTTCTTC. Translated, it gives CASSHPQGNEQFF.

This clonotype was observed a handful of times. This rearrangement joins TRBV7-3 to TRBJ2-5; TRBD1 matches at 7 bases. V was clipped by 5 bases and J by 3 bases; unmatched bases: 3. Germline-derived CDR1 and CDR2 are SGHTA and FQGTGA. The CDR3 is made up of 13 amino acids. CDR3 in DNA: TGTGCCAGCAGCAAAACAGGGGAAGAGACCCAGTACTTC. This encodes CASSKTGEETQYF.

This clonotype was recorded a few times. No DNA is shown, since the ends of the CDR3 on it are uncertain; the CDR3 is the one TCRdb lists. This chain uses TRBV7-2 with TRBJ1-3; the table assigns TRBD1, which was not confirmed against the DNA. The CDR3 numbers 23 amino acids, ends counted. Germline CDR1 is SGHTA and CDR2 is FQGNSA. CDR3 in amino acids: CASSSLGGWGNTIYFGERNTIYF.

This clonotype has a handful of counts. The V call is TRBV5-1, the J call TRBJ1-1; 7 bases agree with TRBD1. V lost 4 bases, J lost 1 base, and 7 bases stayed unmatched. This CDR3 comprises 15 residues. Germline V CDR1 and CDR2: SGHRS, YFSETQ. The CDR3 nucleotides read TGCGCCAGCAGCCAGACAGGGATGAGGAACACTGAAGCTTTCTTT. Its translation: CASSQTGMRNTEAFF. Looking up the rest from reference TRBV5-1 and TRBJ1-1 gives the full variable domain: KAGVTQTPRYLIKTRGQQVTLSCSPISGHRSVSWYQQTPGQGLQFLFEYFSETQRNKGNFPGRFSGRQFSNSRSEMNVSTLELGDSALYLCASSQTGMRNTEAFFGQGTRLTVV.

Regarding this clonotype: The junction does not match germline at one end; this may be a read error. This chain joins TRBV27 and TRBJ1-6; D remains ambiguous. CDR1 and CDR2 (germline): MNHEY, SMNVEV (reference sequence). The CDR3 runs to 15 residues. CDR3 in amino acids: CVSSLGLNSRSPLHF. CDR3 nucleotide sequence: TGTGTCAGCAGTTTAGGCCTGAATAGCCGTTCACCCCTCCACTTT.

A few counts support this clonotype. The genes are TRBV9 and TRBJ2-7; 9 positions match TRBD1. The CDR3 is 17 amino acids. Germline V gene sequence: CDR1 SGDLS, CDR2 YYNGEE. Trimming at V came to 0 bases and at J to 0 bases, leaving 7 bases not matched to a gene. CDR3 loop: CASSVATGGGGSYEQYF. In DNA, the CDR3 is TGTGCCAGCAGCGTAGCAACAGGGGGCGGTGGCTCCTACGAGCAGTACTTC.

The chain is built from TRBV7-8 and TRBJ2-1; TRBD2 might be the D (6 bases). Trimming cost V 0 bases and J 5 bases, with 14 bases left between them. Germline-derived CDR1 and CDR2 are SGHVS and FQNEAQ. The length of the CDR3 is 16 residues. DNA of the CDR3: TGTGCCAGCAGCTTAGCGATAGGCGGGATACACAATGAGCAGTTCTTC. This translates into CASSLAIGGIHNEQFF.

This clonotype was seen many times. V gene TRBV18 combines with J gene TRBJ1-1; 7 nucleotides line up with TRBD1. Germline assignment: CDR1 KGHSH and CDR2 LQKENI. The CDR3 contains 15 residues. V gave up 6 bases and J gave up 3 bases; unmatched junction bases: 10. This CDR3 is CASSPRGRADTEAFF. The CDR3 coding sequence is TGTGCCAGCTCTCCCAGGGGGAGGGCTGACACTGAAGCTTTCTTT.

This clonotype was counted many times. The gene calls are TRBV7-9 and TRBJ2-1; 9 bases fit TRBD2. This CDR3 spans 13 amino acids. CDR1 is SEHNR and CDR2 is FQNEAQ in the germline V gene (reference sequence). V was pared by 5 bases and J by 8 bases, with 4 bases of the junction left unmatched. The CDR3 bases are TGTGCCAGCAGCCCAGCGGGGGGTGATGAGCAGTTCTTC. Translating it yields CASSPAGGDEQFF.

In its sample, this clonotype was seen many times. A junction boundary mismatches the germline segment, possibly from a read error. CDR3 sequence reads: CASSQTPQSHRDTVF. The CDR3 coding sequence is TGCGCCAGCAGCCAAACCCCCCAATCTCACCGGGACACGGTCTTC. The V call is TRBV4-1, the J call TRBJ1-2; tentative D call: TRBD1 (6 bases). CDR1 MGHRA and CDR2 YSYEKL come from the germline V gene. CDR3 size: 15 residues.

The J gene is TRBJ2-1, the V gene TRBV9; 8 nucleotides align to TRBD2. CDR3 length equals 16 residues. The V segment lost 0 bases and the J segment 4 bases; nucleotides outside the gene matches: 6. The V gene's germline CDR1 is SGDLS and CDR2 YYNGEE. CDR3 loop: CASSVGLAGGYNEQFF. Written as DNA, the CDR3 is TGTGCCAGCAGCGTAGGACTGGCGGGGGGATACAATGAGCAGTTCTTC.

In DNA, the CDR3 is TGTGCCAGCTCACCGTCTGTAGGGGCGATCGGCTACACCTTC. It codes for CASSPSVGAIGYTF. The genes are TRBV18 and TRBJ1-2; possible D gene TRBD1, 5 bases. The ends were cut back, 3 bases at V and 8 bases at J, with 16 bases in the middle. This CDR3 has 14 residues. Germline CDR1 KGHSH, CDR2 LQKENI.

This clonotype was seen repeatedly, ten times or more. The chain employs TRBV20-1 and TRBJ2-2, with unresolved D. Trimming stripped 0 bases from V and 5 bases from J, with 10 bases between. The germline CDR1 and CDR2 sequences are DFQATT and SNEGSKA (reference sequence). The CDR3 has 14 residues. The CDR3 nucleotides are TGCAGTGCTAGAGATTTTGATAAAACCGGGGAGCTGTTTTTT. Encoded protein: CSARDFDKTGELFF.